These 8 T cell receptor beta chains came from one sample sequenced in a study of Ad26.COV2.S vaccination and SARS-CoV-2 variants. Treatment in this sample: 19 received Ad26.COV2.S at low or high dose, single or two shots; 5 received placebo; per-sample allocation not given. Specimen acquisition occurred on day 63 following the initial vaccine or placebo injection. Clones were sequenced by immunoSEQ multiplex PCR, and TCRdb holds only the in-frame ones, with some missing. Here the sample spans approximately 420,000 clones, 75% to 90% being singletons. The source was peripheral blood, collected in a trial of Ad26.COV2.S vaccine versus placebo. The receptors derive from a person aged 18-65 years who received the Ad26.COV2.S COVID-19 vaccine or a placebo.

CDR3 sequence: CASSLSRTEYEQYF. The DNA for the CDR3 is TGTGCCAGCAGCTTATCTCGGACAGAGTACGAGCAGTACTTC. The chain has TRBV7-2 and TRBJ2-7; TRBD1 might be the D (6 bases). Germline CDR1 SGHTA, CDR2 FQGNSA. This CDR3 contains 14 residues. The V end lost 2 bases, the J end lost 4 bases, and 12 bases lay between the germline ends.

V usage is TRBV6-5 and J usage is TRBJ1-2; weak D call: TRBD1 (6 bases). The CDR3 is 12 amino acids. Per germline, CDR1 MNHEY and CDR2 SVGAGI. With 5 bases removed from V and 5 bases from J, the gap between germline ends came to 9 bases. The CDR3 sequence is CASSKTGYGYTF. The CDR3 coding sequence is TGTGCCAGCAGTAAAACAGGGTATGGCTACACCTTC.

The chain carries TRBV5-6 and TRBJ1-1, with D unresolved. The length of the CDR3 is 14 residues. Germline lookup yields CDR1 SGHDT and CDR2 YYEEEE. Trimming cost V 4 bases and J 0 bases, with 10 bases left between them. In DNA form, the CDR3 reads TGTGCCAGCAGCCACTCTCCGGTGAACACTGAAGCTTTCTTT. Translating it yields CASSHSPVNTEAFF.

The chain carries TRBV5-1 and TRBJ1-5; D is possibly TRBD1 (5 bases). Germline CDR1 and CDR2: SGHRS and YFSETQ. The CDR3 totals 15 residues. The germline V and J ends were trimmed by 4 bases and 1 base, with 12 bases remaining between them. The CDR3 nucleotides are TGCGCCAGCAGCCCCGGGGGGGGAAGCAATCAGCCCCAGCATTTT. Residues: CASSPGGGSNQPQHF.

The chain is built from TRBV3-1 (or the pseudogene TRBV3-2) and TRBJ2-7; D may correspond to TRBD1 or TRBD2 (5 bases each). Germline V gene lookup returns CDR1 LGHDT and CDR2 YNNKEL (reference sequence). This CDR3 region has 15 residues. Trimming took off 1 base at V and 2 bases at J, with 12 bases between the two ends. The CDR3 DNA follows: TGTGCCAGCAGCCAAGCCCCCGGGACCGCCTACGAGCAGTACTTC. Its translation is CASSQAPGTAYEQYF.

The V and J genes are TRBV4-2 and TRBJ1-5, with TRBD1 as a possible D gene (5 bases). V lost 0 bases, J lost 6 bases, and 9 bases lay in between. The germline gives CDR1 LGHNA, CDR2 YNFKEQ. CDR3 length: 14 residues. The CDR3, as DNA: TGTGCCAGCAGCCAAGACAGGGTAAGTCAGCCCCAGCATTTT. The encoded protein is CASSQDRVSQPQHF.

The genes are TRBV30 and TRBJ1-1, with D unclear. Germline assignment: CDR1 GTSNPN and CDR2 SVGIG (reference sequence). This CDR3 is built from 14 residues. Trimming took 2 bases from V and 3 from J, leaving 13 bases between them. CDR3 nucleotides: TGTGCCTGGAGTAGCCCGTCGGGTCACACTGAAGCTTTCTTT. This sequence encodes CAWSSPSGHTEAFF.

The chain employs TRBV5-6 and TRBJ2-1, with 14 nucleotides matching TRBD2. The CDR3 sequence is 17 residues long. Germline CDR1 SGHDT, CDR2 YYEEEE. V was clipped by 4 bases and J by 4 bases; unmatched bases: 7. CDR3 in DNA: TGTGCCAGCAGCACCATGGGGACTAGCGGGGGTTACAATGAGCAGTTCTTC. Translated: CASSTMGTSGGYNEQFF. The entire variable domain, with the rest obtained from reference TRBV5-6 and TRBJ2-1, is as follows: DAGVTQSPTHLIKTRGQQVTLRCSPKSGHDTVSWYQQALGQGPQFIFQYYEEEERQRGNFPDRFSGHQFPNYSSELNVNALLLGDSALYLCASSTMGTSGGYNEQFFGPGTRLTVL.